This entry is about one TCR beta chain. The data stem from a study of blood T cell repertoires in COVID-19. Background on the study: From the United States, Italy and Spain came samples of acute and convalescent COVID-19. PBMCs, B-cell-depleted T cells, or T cells were the source of the cDNA or gDNA that made up the material.

The CDR3 is 16 residues long. Germline V gene sequence: CDR1 SGHRS, CDR2 YFSETQ. After removal of 4 bases from V and 5 bases from J, the junction contained 7 bases not matched to a gene. Authors' processing steps: Nucleated cell counts were estimated from reference gene primer amplification. The data were produced by immunoSEQ multiplex PCR, yet TCRdb's version contains in-frame clones alone and is incomplete. V and J calls and clone size are copied from that table; D and trimming were computed from the DNA. The profile shows about 78,000 clones, 87% of them singletons. The V and J genes are TRBV5-1 and TRBJ2-2; TRBD2 agrees at 11 bases. The sample taken for sequencing was peripheral blood. This TCR derives from a woman at least 80 years old with active or convalescent COVID-19. The CDR3 protein is CASSPVGTSGTGELFF. CDR3 sequence (DNA): TGCGCCAGCAGCCCAGTAGGGACTAGCGGAACCGGGGAGCTGTTTTTT.